This T cell receptor beta chain was identified during a study of vaccination and CD4 T cells after COVID-19. About the research overall: The stimulating agents, overlapping spike peptides, came from SARS-CoV-2, HCoV-NL63, HCoV-OC43 and HCoV-229E.

Noted treatment: approximately 11-day PBMC culture with coronavirus spike peptide pools or control peptides (ViraFEST assay). In the case of this clonotype: Its specificity is unknown.

Overall study findings and caveats: Convalescent patients' clones that were vaccine-specific were spike mono-reactive in 304 of 307 cases.

With the Oncomine TCR Beta short-read assay, DNA from cultured CD4+ T cells was sequenced. Extraction of genomic DNA was performed on cultured CD4+ T cells. TCRdb passed the PCR reads through MiXCR, listing each CDR3 protein once. The table has about 21,000 distinct CDR3 sequences, 50% seen once. This sequence originates from a human donor who had recovered from COVID-19. Sequencing was done on a sample of CD4+ T cells from blood, cultured in vitro.

The CDR3 region has the DNA TGTGCCTGGAGAAAGGGCCCCGGGGAGCTGTTTTTT. Encoded protein: CAWRKGPGELFF. V and J are TRBV30 and TRBJ2-2; D unclear. V lost 3 bases, J lost 6 bases, and 8 bases lay in between. The CDR3 extends over 12 amino acids. The germline gives CDR1 GTSNPN, CDR2 SVGIG (reference sequence).